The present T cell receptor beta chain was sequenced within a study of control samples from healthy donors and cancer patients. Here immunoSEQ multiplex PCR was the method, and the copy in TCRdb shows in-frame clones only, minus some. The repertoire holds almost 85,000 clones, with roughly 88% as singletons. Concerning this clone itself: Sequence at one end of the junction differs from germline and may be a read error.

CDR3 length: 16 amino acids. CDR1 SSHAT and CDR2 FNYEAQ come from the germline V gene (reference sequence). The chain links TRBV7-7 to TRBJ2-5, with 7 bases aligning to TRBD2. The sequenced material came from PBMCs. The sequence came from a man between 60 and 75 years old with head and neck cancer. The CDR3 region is CASSLTAGALLETQYF. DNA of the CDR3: TGTGCTAGCAGCTTAACGGCGGGAGCGCTGTTGGAGACCCAGTACTTC.